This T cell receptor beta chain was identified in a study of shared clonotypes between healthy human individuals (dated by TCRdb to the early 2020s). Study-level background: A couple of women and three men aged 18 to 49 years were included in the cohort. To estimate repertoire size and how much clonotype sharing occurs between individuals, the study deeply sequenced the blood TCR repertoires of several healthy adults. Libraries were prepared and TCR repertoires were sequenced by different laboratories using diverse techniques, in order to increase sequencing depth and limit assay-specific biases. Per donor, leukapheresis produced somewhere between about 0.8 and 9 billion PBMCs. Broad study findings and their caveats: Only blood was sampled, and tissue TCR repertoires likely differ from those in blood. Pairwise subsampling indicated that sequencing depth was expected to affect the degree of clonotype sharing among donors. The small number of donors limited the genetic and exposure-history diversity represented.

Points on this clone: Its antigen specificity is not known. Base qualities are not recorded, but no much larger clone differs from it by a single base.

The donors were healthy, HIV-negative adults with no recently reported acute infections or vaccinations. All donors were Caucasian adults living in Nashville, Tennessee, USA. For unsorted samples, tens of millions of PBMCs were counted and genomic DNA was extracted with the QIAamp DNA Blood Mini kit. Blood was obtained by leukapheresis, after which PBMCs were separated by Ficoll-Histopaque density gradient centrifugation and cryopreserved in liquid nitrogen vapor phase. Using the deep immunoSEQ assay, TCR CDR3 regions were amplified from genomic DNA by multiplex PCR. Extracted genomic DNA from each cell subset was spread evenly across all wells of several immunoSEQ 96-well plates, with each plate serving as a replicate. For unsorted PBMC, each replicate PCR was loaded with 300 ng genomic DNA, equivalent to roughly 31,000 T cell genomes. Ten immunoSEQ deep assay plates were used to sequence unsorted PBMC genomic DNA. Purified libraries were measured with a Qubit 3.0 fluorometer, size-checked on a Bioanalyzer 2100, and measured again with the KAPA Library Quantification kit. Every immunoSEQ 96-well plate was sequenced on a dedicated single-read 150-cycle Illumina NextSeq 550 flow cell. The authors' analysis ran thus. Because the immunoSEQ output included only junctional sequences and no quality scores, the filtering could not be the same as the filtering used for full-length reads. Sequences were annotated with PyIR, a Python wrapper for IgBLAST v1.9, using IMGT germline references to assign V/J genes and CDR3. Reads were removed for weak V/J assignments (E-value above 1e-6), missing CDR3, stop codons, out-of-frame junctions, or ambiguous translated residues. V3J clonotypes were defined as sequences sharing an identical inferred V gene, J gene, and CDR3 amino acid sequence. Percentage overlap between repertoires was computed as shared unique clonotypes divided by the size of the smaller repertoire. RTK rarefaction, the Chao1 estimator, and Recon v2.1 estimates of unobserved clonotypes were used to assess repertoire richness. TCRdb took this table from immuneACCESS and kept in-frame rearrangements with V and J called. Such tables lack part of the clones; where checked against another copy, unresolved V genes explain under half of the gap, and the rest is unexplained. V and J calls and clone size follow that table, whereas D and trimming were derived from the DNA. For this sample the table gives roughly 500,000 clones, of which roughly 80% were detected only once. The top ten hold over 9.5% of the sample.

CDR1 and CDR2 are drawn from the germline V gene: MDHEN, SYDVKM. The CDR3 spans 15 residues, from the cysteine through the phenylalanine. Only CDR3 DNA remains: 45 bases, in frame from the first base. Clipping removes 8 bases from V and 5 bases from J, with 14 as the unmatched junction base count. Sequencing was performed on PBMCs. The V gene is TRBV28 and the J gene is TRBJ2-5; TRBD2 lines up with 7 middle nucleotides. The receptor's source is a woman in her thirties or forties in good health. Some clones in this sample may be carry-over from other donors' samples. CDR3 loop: CASFGDAGVGETQYF. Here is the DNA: TGTGCCAGCTTTGGGGACGCGGGAGTCGGGGAGACCCAGTACTTC.